This T cell receptor (beta chain) was sequenced during a study of Tregs in tolerant kidney transplant recipients. This table comes from immunoSEQ multiplex PCR, and its TCRdb copy is limited to in-frame clones, with some not included. The sample holds roughly 64,000 clones, 87% seen once. Broader study findings: Donor-specific Treg expansion exceeded global Treg expansion in tolerant patients, suggesting antigen drive. Nucleotide sequences could not be compared across some patients' samples due to primer changes.

Related graft donors supplied nonmyeloablative bone marrow transplants, and mixed chimerism was transient. Thawed PBMCs were FACS-sorted into unstimulated CD4+CD25+CD127- regulatory T cells, CD4+CD25- non-regulatory cells, CD4 and CD8 cells. Details on this clone: Its cognate antigen is unknown.

The CDR3 is made up of 13 amino acids. Germline CDR1 is ENHRY and CDR2 is SYGVKD. Trimming cost V 7 bases and J 7 bases, with 17 bases left between them. The material was CD4+ T cells from blood (PBMCs), obtained 6 months after the transplant. The clonotype was recovered from a human patient who received a combined kidney and bone marrow transplant. The graft donor may have contributed some T cells. This chain connects TRBV10-3 to TRBJ2-7, with D maybe TRBD2 (5 bases). CDR3 loop: CAINQDPSGEQYF. CDR3 bases: TGTGCCATCAACCAGGACCCGTCGGGGGAGCAGTACTTC.